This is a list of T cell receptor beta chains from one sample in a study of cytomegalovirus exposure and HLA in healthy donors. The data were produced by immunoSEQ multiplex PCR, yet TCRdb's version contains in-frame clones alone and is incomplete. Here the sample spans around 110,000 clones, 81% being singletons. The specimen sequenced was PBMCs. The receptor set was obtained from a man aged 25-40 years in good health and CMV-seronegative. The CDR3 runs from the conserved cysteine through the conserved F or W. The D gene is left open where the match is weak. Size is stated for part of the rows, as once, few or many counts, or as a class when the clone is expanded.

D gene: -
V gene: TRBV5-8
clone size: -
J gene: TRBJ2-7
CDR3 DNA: TGTGCCAGCAGCACTAGGGAGAGCCTCTCCTACGAGCAGTACTTC
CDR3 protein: CASSTRESLSYEQYF

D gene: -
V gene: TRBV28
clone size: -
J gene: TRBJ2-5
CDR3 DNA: TGTGCCAGCAGTTTTGTTCGGGCGAGCGGCCAAGAGACCCAGTACTTC
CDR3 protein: CASSFVRASGQETQYF

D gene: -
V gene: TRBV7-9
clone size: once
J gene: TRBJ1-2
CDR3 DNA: TGTGCCAGCAGCTACGGGGGACCCAACTATGGCTACACCTTC
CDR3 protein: CASSYGGPNYGYTF

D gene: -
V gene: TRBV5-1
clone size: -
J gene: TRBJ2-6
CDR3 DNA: TGCGCCAGCAGCTTGGCTGGCAGCTCTGGGGCCAACGTCCTGACTTTC
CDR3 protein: CASSLAGSSGANVLTF

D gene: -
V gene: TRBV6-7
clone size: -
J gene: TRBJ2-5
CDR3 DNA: TGTGCCAGCAGTTACTCAACCACCCGGGACATCAAACAGACCCAGTACTTC
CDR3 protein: CASSYSTTRDIKQTQYF

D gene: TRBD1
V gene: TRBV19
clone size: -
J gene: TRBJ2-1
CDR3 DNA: TGTGCCAGTAGTAAGGACAGGAACAATGAGCAGTTCTTC
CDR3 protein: CASSKDRNNEQFF

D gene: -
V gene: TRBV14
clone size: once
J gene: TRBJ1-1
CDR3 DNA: TGTGCCAGCAGTGGGGTTGGTGGGAGAGCTGAAGCTTTCTTT
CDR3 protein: CASSGVGGRAEAFF

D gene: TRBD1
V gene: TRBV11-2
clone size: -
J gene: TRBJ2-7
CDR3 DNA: TGTGCCAGCAGCTTAGGACAGGGTATTAGCGTCGAGCAGTACTTC
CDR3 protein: CASSLGQGISVEQYF

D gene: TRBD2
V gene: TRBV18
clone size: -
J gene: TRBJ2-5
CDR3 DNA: TGTGCCACGGCTAGCGGGAACCAAGAGACCCAGTACTTC
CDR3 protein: CATASGNQETQYF

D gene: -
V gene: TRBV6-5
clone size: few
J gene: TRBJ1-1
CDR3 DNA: TGTGCCAGCAGTTGGGCGGGCGGGAACACTGAAGCTTTCTTT
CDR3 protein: CASSWAGGNTEAFF

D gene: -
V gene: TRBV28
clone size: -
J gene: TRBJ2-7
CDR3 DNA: TGTGCCAGCAGCCTACAGGGAACCTACGAGCAGTACTTC
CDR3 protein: CASSLQGTYEQYF

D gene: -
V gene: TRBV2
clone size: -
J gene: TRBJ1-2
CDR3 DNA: TGTGCCACCCCAGGGCAGGCAAATGGCTACACCTTC
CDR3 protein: CATPGQANGYTF

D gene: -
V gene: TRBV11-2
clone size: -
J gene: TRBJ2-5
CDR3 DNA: TGTGCCAGCAGCATCTTAGGTGGGAGCCAAGAGACCCAGTACTTC
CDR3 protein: CASSILGGSQETQYF

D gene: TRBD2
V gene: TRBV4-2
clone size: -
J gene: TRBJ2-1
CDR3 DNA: TGTGCCAGCAGCCAAGCCCCAACTAGCGGGAGGGCTAATGAGCAGTTCTTC
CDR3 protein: CASSQAPTSGRANEQFF

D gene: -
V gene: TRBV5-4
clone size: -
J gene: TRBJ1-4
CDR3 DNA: TGTGCCAGCAGTCCCCGTCTAGGAACTAATGAAAAACTGTTTTTT
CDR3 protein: CASSPRLGTNEKLFF

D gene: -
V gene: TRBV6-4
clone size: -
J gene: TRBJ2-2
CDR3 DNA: TGTGCCAGCAGCCGCTCCGGCGGAAATCCCACCGGGGAGCTGTTTTTT
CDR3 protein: CASSRSGGNPTGELFF

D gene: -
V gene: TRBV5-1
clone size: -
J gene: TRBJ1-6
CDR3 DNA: TGCGCCAGCAGCTCGGGGAGTTCACCCCTCCACTTT
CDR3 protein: CASSSGSSPLHF

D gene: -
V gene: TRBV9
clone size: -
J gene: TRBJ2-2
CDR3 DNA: TGTGCCAGCAGCGACTCAGGGGTTGGGACCGGGGAGCTGTTTTTT
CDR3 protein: CASSDSGVGTGELFF

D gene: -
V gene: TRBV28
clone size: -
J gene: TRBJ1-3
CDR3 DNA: TGTGCCAGCAGTGTCCGGTCCTCTGGAAACACCATATATTTT
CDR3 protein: CASSVRSSGNTIYF